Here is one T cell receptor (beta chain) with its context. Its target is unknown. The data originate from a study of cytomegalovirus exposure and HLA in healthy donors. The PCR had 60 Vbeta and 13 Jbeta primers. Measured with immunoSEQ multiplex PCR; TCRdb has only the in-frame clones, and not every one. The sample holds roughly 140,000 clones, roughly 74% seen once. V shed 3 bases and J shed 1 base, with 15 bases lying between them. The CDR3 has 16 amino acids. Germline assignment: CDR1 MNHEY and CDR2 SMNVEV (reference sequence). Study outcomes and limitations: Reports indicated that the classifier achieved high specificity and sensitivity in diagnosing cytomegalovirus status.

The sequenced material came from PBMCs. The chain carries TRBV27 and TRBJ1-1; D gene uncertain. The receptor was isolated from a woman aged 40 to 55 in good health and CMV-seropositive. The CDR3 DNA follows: TGTGCCAGCAGTTTGTCCCGGGGAGGCGAGAACACTGAAGCTTTCTTT. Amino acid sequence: CASSLSRGGENTEAFF.